Presented here are 6 T cell receptor beta chains from one specimen sequenced in a study of CD8 T cells in ankylosing spondylitis (dated by TCRdb to 2015 to 2018). The library came from 5' RACE. The listed sequencing device is Illumina HiSeq 2500. The public reads were quality trimmed at Q25 with fastp and then assembled into clones with MiXCR by TCRdb, keeping productive beta chains. Rows matching on CDR3 protein sequence are summarized as one entry with the most common DNA and genes. The sample table holds about 360,000 distinct CDR3 sequences, of which approximately 22% were seen once. The ten largest make up about 12% of the sample. Sequencing used blood, either unsorted or a sorted T cell fraction (not recorded which). The source of these receptors is a male donor with ankylosing spondylitis or in good health (not recorded which).

In its sample, this clonotype was seen a few times. J is TRBJ1-6 and V is TRBV9, with a weak D call TRBD1 (5 bases). With 3 bases removed from V and 8 bases from J, the gap between germline ends came to 9 bases. The CDR3 consists of 13 residues. Germline CDR1 and CDR2: SGDLS and YYNGEE. The CDR3 loop is CASSGTGDSPLHF. The CDR3 bases are TGTGCCAGCAGCGGAACAGGAGATTCACCCCTCCACTTT.

This clonotype was detected many times. V usage is TRBV6-1 and J usage is TRBJ2-7, with unresolved D. CDR1 and CDR2 (germline): MNHNS, SASEGT. The CDR3 is 13 amino acids. The V and J ends lost 2 bases and 1 base respectively, with 6 bases between them. The CDR3 sequence: CASSESVSYEQYF. The DNA for the CDR3 is TGTGCCAGCAGTGAATCAGTATCCTACGAGCAGTACTTC.

In its sample, this clonotype was seen a few times. This rearrangement joins TRBV5-5 to TRBJ2-1; TRBD2 agrees at 7 bases. Trimming at V came to 4 bases and at J to 4 bases, leaving 5 bases not matched to a gene. CDR1 is SGHKS and CDR2 is YYEKEE in the germline V gene (reference sequence). The CDR3 runs 14 residues. The CDR3 coding sequence is TGTGCCAGCAGCCCTAGCGGAACTTACAATGAGCAGTTCTTC. It codes for CASSPSGTYNEQFF.

The chain has TRBV7-3 and TRBJ2-2; tentatively, D is TRBD1 (6 bases). This CDR3 has 13 amino acids. V was trimmed by 8 bases and J by 3 bases, leaving 10 bases between them. Per the germline V gene, CDR1 is SGHTA and CDR2 is FQGTGA. The CDR3 protein is CASRQADTGELFF. CDR3 coding DNA: TGTGCCAGCCGACAGGCGGACACCGGGGAGCTGTTTTTT.

This clonotype turned up a few times. The chain recombines TRBV29-1 with TRBJ1-1; no clear D gene. The CDR3 sequence is 12 residues long. Trimming shortened V by 5 bases and J by 2 bases, and 9 bases separated the two germline ends. Germline-derived CDR1 and CDR2 are SQVTM and ANQGSEA. The CDR3 coding sequence is TGCAGCGTTATACAGCTAAACACTGAAGCTTTCTTT. The encoded protein is CSVIQLNTEAFF.

The chain links TRBV12-3 or TRBV12-4 to TRBJ2-7; D uncertain. This CDR3 is built from 14 residues. The ends were cut back, 8 bases at V and 2 bases at J, with 16 bases in the middle. The CDR3 DNA reads TGTGCCAGCGCCTTTCCTACCACCCCCTACGAGCAGTACTTC. This sequence encodes CASAFPTTPYEQYF.